The 20 T cell receptor beta chains presented below share a single source sample, sequenced in a study of diagnostic markers for celiac disease. TCRdb reprocessed the reads and reports one entry per CDR3 protein, with no DNA. The listing contains around 7,500 distinct CDR3 sequences. Input material: either unsorted cells or a sorted T cell fraction (not recorded which). The receptors were gathered from a human donor. This table probably holds off-target reads from a library built for another chain.

This chain links TRBV11-2 with TRBJ1-2; without DNA, the TCRdb call of TRBD1 cannot be checked. This CDR3 comprises 14 residues. CDR1 is SGHAT, CDR2 FQNNGV, per germline. CDR3 sequence: CASSLVTGIYGYTF.

Its frequency marks this clonotype as medium-sized. This rearrangement joins TRBV18 to TRBJ2-5; as DNA is missing, the TRBD1 call by TCRdb cannot be tested. The CDR3 spans 15 residues. Germline loops: CDR1 KGHSH, CDR2 LQKENI. The CDR3 spells CASSPLTGGAETQYF.

V gene TRBV30 combines with J gene TRBJ2-3. CDR1 and CDR2 from the germline V gene are GTSNPN and SVGIG (reference sequence). This CDR3 is built from 12 residues. Here the CDR3 reads CAWSVSLDTQYF. Variable domain in full (rest from reference TRBV30 and TRBJ2-3): SQTIHQWPATLVQPVGSPLSLECTVEGTSNPNLYWYRQAAGRGLQLLFYSVGIGQISSEVPQNLSASRPQDRQFILSSKKLLLSDSGFYLCAWSVSLDTQYFGPGTRLTVL.

V and J are TRBV5-1 and TRBJ2-2; TCRdb's D gene call, TRBD1, goes unchecked for lack of DNA. Germline V lookup: CDR1 SGHRS, CDR2 YFSETQ. The CDR3 sequence is 15 residues long. This CDR3 reads CASSLNRVNTGELFF.

Considering frequency, this clonotype is medium-sized (0.01 to 0.1%). The chain couples TRBV6-6 to TRBJ1-1. Germline CDR1 MNHNY, CDR2 SVGAGI (reference sequence). The CDR3 runs 15 residues. The CDR3 loop is CASSYAGRLNTEAFF.

The V and J genes are TRBV11-2 and TRBJ2-1; without DNA, the TCRdb call of TRBD1 cannot be checked. The CDR3 consists of 15 residues. CDR1 is SGHAT, CDR2 FQNNGV, per germline. The CDR3: CASSKLGHPNNEQFF.

V is TRBV6-5 and J is TRBJ1-3; the TCRdb D gene call, TRBD1, has no DNA to confirm it. Germline V gives CDR1 MNHEY, CDR2 SVGAGI. The CDR3 is 15 amino acids. CDR3 loop: CASSYTGVGGNTIYF.

The V call is TRBV6-2 or TRBV6-3, the J call TRBJ1-1; TCRdb designates TRBD1, a call that cannot be tested without DNA. Germline lookup yields CDR1 MNHEY and CDR2 SVGEGT. This CDR3 spans 15 amino acids. This CDR3 is CASSSRQDRATEAFF.

By frequency, this clonotype is medium-sized. The chain joins TRBV6-6 to TRBJ1-2; TCRdb returns TRBD1, unconfirmable since there is no DNA. The germline V gene encodes CDR1 MNHNY and CDR2 SVGAGI (reference sequence). The CDR3 has 13 residues. The CDR3: CASSFTGGSGYTF.

The chain is built from TRBV28 and TRBJ1-1. This CDR3 contains 12 residues. Germline loops: CDR1 MDHEN, CDR2 SYDVKM. CDR3 sequence reads: CASSTGNTEAFF.

Its frequency marks this clonotype as large. The gene calls are TRBV6-5 and TRBJ2-1; TCRdb's D call of TRBD2 is untestable without DNA. Germline V CDR1 and CDR2: MNHEY, SVGAGI. The CDR3 spans 14 residues. The CDR3 loop is CASTLLAGVGEQFF.

CDR3 protein: CATSDTLGLAGDTGELFF. The V and J genes are TRBV24-1 and TRBJ2-2; TCRdb's D call, TRBD2, is unchecked because there is no DNA. The V gene's germline CDR1 is KGHDR and CDR2 SFDVKD. The CDR3 has 18 amino acids.

By frequency, this clonotype is medium-sized (0.01 to 0.1%). This chain links TRBV7-2 with TRBJ2-5. This CDR3 is 14 amino acids long. The germline gives CDR1 SGHTA, CDR2 FQGNSA. The CDR3 loop is CASSLAKAQETQYF.

The rearrangement uses TRBV3-1 and TRBJ2-5; TCRdb selects TRBD1, and the lack of DNA leaves this call unchecked. The CDR3 consists of 15 residues. Germline V CDR1 and CDR2: LGHDT, YNNKEL (reference sequence). CDR3 sequence reads: CASSPGQGNSETQYF.

The V and J genes are TRBV6-2 or TRBV6-3 and TRBJ2-7; TCRdb returns TRBD1, unconfirmable since there is no DNA. The CDR3 runs 16 residues. From germline, CDR1 is MNHEY and CDR2 SVGEGT. CDR3 loop: CASSFPRRGQTYEQYF.

The chain combines TRBV10-3 with TRBJ2-3; TCRdb outputs TRBD1, but without DNA this stays unchecked. The germline gives CDR1 ENHRY, CDR2 SYGVKD. The CDR3 totals 13 residues. CDR3 sequence reads: CAIMRQGRDTQYF.

The genes are TRBV5-1 and TRBJ1-1; TCRdb outputs TRBD1, but without DNA this stays unchecked. In germline, CDR1 is SGHRS, CDR2 YFSETQ. This CDR3 has 14 amino acids. CDR3: CASSLQGEDTEAFF.

CDR3 sequence: CASSATRSDTQYF. The rearrangement joins TRBV5-1 to TRBJ2-3. The germline V gene encodes CDR1 SGHRS and CDR2 YFSETQ. This CDR3 comprises 13 residues.

The V gene is TRBV3-1, the J gene TRBJ1-1; without DNA, the TCRdb call of TRBD1 cannot be checked. CDR3 length: 14 residues. CDR1 and CDR2 (germline): LGHDT, YNNKEL (reference sequence). The CDR3 loop is CASSLIDREGEAFF.

This clonotype ranks as medium-sized in terms of frequency. This chain's CDR3 is CASSRQAGNTGELFF. The V and J genes are TRBV12-3 or TRBV12-4 and TRBJ2-2. The CDR3 covers 15 residues.